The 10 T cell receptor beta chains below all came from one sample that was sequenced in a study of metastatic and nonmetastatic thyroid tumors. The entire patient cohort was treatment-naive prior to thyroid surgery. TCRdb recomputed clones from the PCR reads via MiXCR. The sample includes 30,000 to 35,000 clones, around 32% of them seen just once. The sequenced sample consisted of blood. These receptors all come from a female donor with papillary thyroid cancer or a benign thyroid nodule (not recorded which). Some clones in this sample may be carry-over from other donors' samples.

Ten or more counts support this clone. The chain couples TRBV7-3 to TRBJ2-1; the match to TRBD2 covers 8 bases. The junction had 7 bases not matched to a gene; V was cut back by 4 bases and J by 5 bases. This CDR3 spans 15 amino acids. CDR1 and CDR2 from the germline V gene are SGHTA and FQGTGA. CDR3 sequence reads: CASSSTSGLHNEQFF. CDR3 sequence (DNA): TGTGCCAGCAGCTCTACTAGCGGTCTTCACAATGAGCAGTTCTTC. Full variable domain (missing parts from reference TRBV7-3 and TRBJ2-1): GAGVSQTPSNKVTEKGKYVELRCDPISGHTALYWYRQSLGQGPEFLIYFQGTGAADDSGLPNDRFFAVRPEGSVSTLKIQRTERGDSAVYLCASSSTSGLHNEQFFGPGTRLTVL.

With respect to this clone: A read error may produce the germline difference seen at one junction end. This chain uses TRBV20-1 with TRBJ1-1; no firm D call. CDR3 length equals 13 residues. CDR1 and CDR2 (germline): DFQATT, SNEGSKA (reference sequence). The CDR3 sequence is CSAADGLNSEAFF. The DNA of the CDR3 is TGCAGTGCTGCGGACGGCCTGAACTCTGAAGCTTTCTTT.

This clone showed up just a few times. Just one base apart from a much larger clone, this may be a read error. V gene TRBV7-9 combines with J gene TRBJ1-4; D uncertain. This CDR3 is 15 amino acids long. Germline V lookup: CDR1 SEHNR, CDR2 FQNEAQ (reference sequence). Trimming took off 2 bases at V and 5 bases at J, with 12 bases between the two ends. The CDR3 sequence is CASSLSRNANEKLFF. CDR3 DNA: TGTGCCAGCAGCTTATCCCGAAACGCCAATGAAAAACTGTTTTTT.

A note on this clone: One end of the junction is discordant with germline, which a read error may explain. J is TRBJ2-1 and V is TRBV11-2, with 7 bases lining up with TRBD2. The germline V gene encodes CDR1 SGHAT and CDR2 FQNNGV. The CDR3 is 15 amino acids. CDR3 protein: CASSFSLTSVNVQFF. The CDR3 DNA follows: TGTGCCAGCAGCTTCTCACTAACTAGCGTTAATGTGCAGTTCTTC.

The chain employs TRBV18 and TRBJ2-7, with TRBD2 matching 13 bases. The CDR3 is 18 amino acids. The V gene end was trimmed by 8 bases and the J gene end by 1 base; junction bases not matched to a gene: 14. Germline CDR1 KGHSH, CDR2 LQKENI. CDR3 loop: CASASRTSGGTLSYEQYF. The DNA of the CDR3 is TGTGCCAGCGCGAGCAGGACTAGCGGGGGTACCCTTTCCTACGAGCAGTACTTC.

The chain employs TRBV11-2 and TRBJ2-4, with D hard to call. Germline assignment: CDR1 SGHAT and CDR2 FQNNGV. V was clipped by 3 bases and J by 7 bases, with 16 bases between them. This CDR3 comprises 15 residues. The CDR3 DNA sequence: TGTGCCAGCAGCTTTGGTCCACGTAGGGATAACATTCAGTACTTC. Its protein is CASSFGPRRDNIQYF.

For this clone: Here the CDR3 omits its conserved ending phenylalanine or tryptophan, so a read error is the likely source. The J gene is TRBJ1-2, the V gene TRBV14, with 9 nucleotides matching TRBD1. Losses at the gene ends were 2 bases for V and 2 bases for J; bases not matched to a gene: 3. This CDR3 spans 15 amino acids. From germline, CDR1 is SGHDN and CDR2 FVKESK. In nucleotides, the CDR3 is TGTGCCAGCAGCCAATCCGGGACAGGGAACTATGGCTACACCCTC. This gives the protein CASSQSGTGNYGYTL.

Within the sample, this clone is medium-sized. The CDR3 region is CASSERQGINSPLHF. The CDR3 bases are TGTGCCAGTAGTGAGCGACAGGGTATCAACTCACCCCTCCACTTT. The V call is TRBV19, the J call TRBJ1-6, with 7 nucleotides matching TRBD1. The CDR3 covers 15 residues. Per germline, CDR1 LNHDA and CDR2 SQIVND (reference sequence). V was pared by 5 bases and J by 10 bases, with 11 bases of the junction left unmatched.

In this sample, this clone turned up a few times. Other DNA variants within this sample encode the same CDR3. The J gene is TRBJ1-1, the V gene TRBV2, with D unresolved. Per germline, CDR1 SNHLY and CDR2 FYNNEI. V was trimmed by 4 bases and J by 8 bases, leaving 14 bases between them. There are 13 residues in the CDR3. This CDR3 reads CASSVIVVAEAFF. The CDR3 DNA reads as TGTGCCAGCAGTGTTATTGTGGTCGCGGAAGCTTTCTTT. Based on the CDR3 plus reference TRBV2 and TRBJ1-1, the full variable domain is EPEVTQTPSHQVTQMGQEVILRCVPISNHLYFYWYRQILGQKVEFLVSFYNNEISEKSEIFDDQFSVERPDGSNFTLKIRSTKLEDSAMYFCASSVIVVAEAFFGQGTRLTVV.

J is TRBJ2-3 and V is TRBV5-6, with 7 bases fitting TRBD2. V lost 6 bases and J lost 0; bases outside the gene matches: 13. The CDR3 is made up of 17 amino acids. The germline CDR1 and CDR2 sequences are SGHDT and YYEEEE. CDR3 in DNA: TGTGCCAGCACCAAACCGGCTGGGGGGGGTAGCACAGATACGCAGTATTTT. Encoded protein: CASTKPAGGGSTDTQYF.